The 17 T cell receptor beta chains in this list originate from one sample, sequenced in a study of shared clonotypes between healthy human individuals. Sequencing used immunoSEQ multiplex PCR; TCRdb keeps in-frame clones, though not all of them. The sample has roughly 2.2 million clones; just over 90% are singletons. Sequenced sample: naive CD4+ T cells from PBMCs. Specified subset: CD45RA+ positively selected. These receptors came from a young man in good health. Some clones in this sample may be carry-over from other donors' samples.

The chain links TRBV28 to TRBJ1-2, with a possible D match to TRBD1 (6 bases). Trimming took 5 bases from V and 3 from J, leaving 13 bases between them. Germline V gene sequence: CDR1 MDHEN, CDR2 SYDVKM. CDR3 length: 14 residues. In DNA, the CDR3 is TGTGCCAGCAGTGCCGGAGGGGGTTACTATGGCTACACCTTC. This gives the protein CASSAGGGYYGYTF.

The count of this clone is one. This chain uses TRBV11-2 with TRBJ1-4; the D is unclear. Trimming removed 1 base from V and 8 bases from J, with 14 bases in between. The CDR3 runs to 15 residues. Germline V gene sequence: CDR1 SGHAT, CDR2 FQNNGV. The CDR3 DNA sequence: TGTGCCAGCAGCTTAGCGGCAGGTCGTGGGGAAAAACTGTTTTTT. Protein product: CASSLAAGRGEKLFF.

V and J are TRBV5-1 and TRBJ2-5; 13 nucleotides line up with TRBD2. V shed 4 bases, J shed 1 base, and the junction held 10 bases outside the gene matches. Germline CDR1 is SGHRS and CDR2 is YFSETQ. The CDR3 loop spans 18 amino acids. The CDR3 region is CASSQRLAGGPLQETQYF. The CDR3 DNA follows: TGCGCCAGCAGCCAAAGACTAGCGGGAGGCCCCCTCCAAGAGACCCAGTACTTC. The full variable domain, rest sourced from reference TRBV5-1 and TRBJ2-5, is KAGVTQTPRYLIKTRGQQVTLSCSPISGHRSVSWYQQTPGQGLQFLFEYFSETQRNKGNFPGRFSGRQFSNSRSEMNVSTLELGDSALYLCASSQRLAGGPLQETQYFGPGTRLLVL.

Concerning this clone: This same CDR3 is encoded by further DNA sequences in the sample. The V and J genes are TRBV4-2 and TRBJ2-1; D remains unclear. V dropped 0 bases and J dropped 4 bases, with 7 bases sitting between them. From germline, CDR1 is LGHNA and CDR2 YNFKEQ. The CDR3 length is 14 residues. CDR3 bases: TGTGCCAGCAGCCAAGACGGGCGGTACAATGAGCAGTTCTTC. Translated: CASSQDGRYNEQFF.

The chain carries TRBV11-2 and TRBJ2-5; 9 nucleotides line up with TRBD2. This CDR3 contains 15 residues. Germline CDR1 SGHAT, CDR2 FQNNGV. V shed 5 bases and J 7 bases; nucleotides not matched to a gene: 11. The CDR3 coding sequence is TGTGCCAGCAGCGCAACCGCGGGAGGGTGGGGGACCCAGTACTTC. Translating it yields CASSATAGGWGTQYF.

Concerning this clone: The identical CDR3 is also encoded by other nucleotide sequences in the sample. The gene calls are TRBV5-1 and TRBJ2-5, with 7 bases fitting TRBD2. Germline V gene data show CDR1 as SGHRS and CDR2 as YFSETQ. Losses at the gene ends were 3 bases for V and 2 bases for J; bases not matched to a gene: 7. This CDR3 is built from 15 residues. CDR3 sequence reads: CASSSAGTTQETQYF. CDR3 coding DNA: TGCGCCAGCAGCTCGGCCGGGACTACTCAAGAGACCCAGTACTTC.

This clone was observed once. The V and J genes are TRBV6-1 and TRBJ2-5; D is possibly TRBD1 (6 bases). The DNA end favors TRBJ2-7, so the J call may be wrong. CDR3 length: 13 amino acids. CDR1 is MNHNS and CDR2 is SASEGT in the germline V gene. CDR3 coding DNA: TGTGCCAGCAGTGTGACTGGGGGCTCCGAGCAGTACTTC. It codes for CASSVTGGSEQYF.

This clone came up once. The chain links TRBV10-3 to TRBJ2-2, with 8 nucleotides matching TRBD1. The CDR3 spans 17 residues. CDR1 is ENHRY, CDR2 SYGVKD, per germline. V lost 3 bases to trimming and J lost 0 bases; unmatched junction nucleotides: 6. CDR3 sequence (DNA): TGTGCCATCAGTGACCCCCGACAGGGGACGAACACCGGGGAGCTGTTTTTT. Protein: CAISDPRQGTNTGELFF.

The chain employs TRBV27 and TRBJ2-1, with 12 bases matching TRBD2. CDR1 is MNHEY, CDR2 SMNVEV, per germline (reference sequence). J lost 1 base, V lost 5 bases, and 15 bases had no gene match. The CDR3 runs 20 residues. CDR3 sequence (DNA): TGTGCCAGCAGTGGTTGGACAGGGCCGACTAGCGGGAGATCCTACAATGAGCAGTTCTTC. It specifies CASSGWTGPTSGRSYNEQFF.

V is TRBV5-1 and J is TRBJ2-5; possible D gene TRBD1, 5 bases. Per germline, CDR1 SGHRS and CDR2 YFSETQ. Trimming removed 4 bases from V and 2 bases from J, with 9 bases in between. This CDR3 has 13 residues. The CDR3, as DNA: TGCGCCAGCAGCCCGACAGAACAAGAGACCCAGTACTTC. It codes for CASSPTEQETQYF. Combining the CDR3 with reference TRBV5-1 and TRBJ2-5 gives the whole variable domain KAGVTQTPRYLIKTRGQQVTLSCSPISGHRSVSWYQQTPGQGLQFLFEYFSETQRNKGNFPGRFSGRQFSNSRSEMNVSTLELGDSALYLCASSPTEQETQYFGPGTRLLVL.

The rearrangement uses TRBV7-3 and TRBJ2-1; a possible D gene is TRBD2 (6 bases). Germline V gives CDR1 SGHTA, CDR2 FQGTGA. The CDR3 covers 15 residues. V dropped 2 bases and J dropped 9 bases, with 17 bases sitting between them. The CDR3 region is CASSLYLASRGEQFF. CDR3 DNA: TGTGCCAGCAGCTTATATCTAGCGTCGCGGGGTGAGCAGTTCTTC. The whole variable domain, filled in from reference TRBV7-3 and TRBJ2-1, reads GAGVSQTPSNKVTEKGKYVELRCDPISGHTALYWYRQSLGQGPEFLIYFQGTGAADDSGLPNDRFFAVRPEGSVSTLKIQRTERGDSAVYLCASSLYLASRGEQFFGPGTRLTVL.

The chain couples TRBV7-3 to TRBJ2-5, with TRBD2 matching 8 bases. This CDR3 is 15 amino acids long. Trimming at V came to 4 bases and at J to 5 bases, leaving 9 bases not matched to a gene. Germline CDR1 is SGHTA and CDR2 is FQGTGA. In DNA form, the CDR3 reads TGTGCCAGCAGCTGGAGCGGGAGCCCTACCGAGACCCAGTACTTC. It is translated as CASSWSGSPTETQYF.

A single count supports this clone. The rearrangement links TRBV5-3 to TRBJ2-5; 8 nucleotides line up with TRBD2. TRBV5-3 is an ORF; its function is uncertain. Germline trimming cut 6 bases from V and 1 base from J; bases unmatched to any gene: 8. The CDR3 runs to 15 residues. CDR3 DNA sequence: TGTGCCAGAAAGGGGATAGCGGGAACCCAAGAGACCCAGTACTTC. This encodes CARKGIAGTQETQYF.

The chain has TRBV20-1 and TRBJ1-2; tentatively, D is TRBD1 (5 bases). There are 11 residues in the CDR3. The V gene lost 0 bases and the J gene lost 13 bases, with 12 bases spanning the gap. Germline CDR1 DFQATT, CDR2 SNEGSKA (reference sequence). CDR3 sequence: CSARDGASITF. The CDR3 bases are TGCAGTGCTAGAGATGGGGCCTCGATCACCTTC.

The gene calls are TRBV28 and TRBJ2-1; 7 nucleotides line up with TRBD1. The germline gives CDR1 MDHEN, CDR2 SYDVKM. The junction had 12 bases not matched to a gene; V was cut back by 5 bases and J by 5 bases. The CDR3 loop spans 16 amino acids. The CDR3 region is CASSRPDRARDNEQFF. As DNA, the CDR3 is TGTGCCAGCAGTCGTCCCGACAGGGCGAGGGACAATGAGCAGTTCTTC.

This clone appeared a single time. V is TRBV6-5 and J is TRBJ2-7, with 11 bases matching TRBD2. The CDR3 is 15 residues long. Trimming cost V 0 bases and J 3 bases; bases outside gene matches: 1. CDR1 MNHEY and CDR2 SVGAGI come from the germline V gene. The DNA of the CDR3 is TGTGCCAGCAGTTACTCGGGACTAGCGGTCTACGAGCAGTACTTC. This encodes CASSYSGLAVYEQYF.

This chain links TRBV7-8 with TRBJ1-5; D perhaps matches TRBD1 (5 bases). Germline CDR1 is SGHVS and CDR2 is FQNEAQ. V lost 8 bases and J 0 bases, leaving 14 bases between the germline ends. This CDR3 region has 15 residues. The CDR3 region is CASEPGLHSNQPQHF. Here the CDR3 DNA reads TGTGCCAGCGAGCCGGGACTCCATAGCAATCAGCCCCAGCATTTT.